The clone carrying this T cell receptor (beta chain) was observed a handful of times. Antigen unknown. This entry belongs to a study of breast tumors, draining lymph nodes, adjacent tissues. TCRdb reprocessed the multiplex PCR reads with MiXCR, giving one entry per CDR3 protein. The repertoire holds more than 80,000 distinct CDR3 sequences, with roughly 33% as singletons. V shed 2 bases and J 6 bases; nucleotides not matched to a gene: 3. The CDR3 contains 15 residues. Germline V lookup: CDR1 SGHRS, CDR2 YFSETQ. Notes on the study in general: Tumors had less TCR diversity than lymph nodes, more than nontumor tissue. Data only fit, rather than demonstrated, lymph node origin of most tumor T cells.

The lymph nodes were axillary draining lymph nodes from breast cancer patients. Source material: axillary lymph node tissue. This receptor was taken from a female donor with breast cancer. Some clones in this sample may be carry-over from other donors' samples. This sequence joins TRBV5-1 and TRBJ2-4, with 12 bases matching TRBD1. CDR3 sequence: CASSFQGQGANIQYF. The DNA for the CDR3 is TGCGCCAGCAGCTTCCAGGGACAGGGGGCAAACATTCAGTACTTC.